The clone carrying this T cell receptor (beta chain) was counted ten times or more. Its antigen is not identified. These data belong to a study of human T cells and chemical hapten exposure. Study-wide points: Patch test score was positively correlated with the counts of PT1 expanded TCRs. While controls formed fewer of them, expanded TCRs formed significantly more large CDR3 similarity clusters.

The time point is: patch test 1, 2 weeks after DPC sensitization. The treatment is: therapeutic diphenylcyclopropenone sensitization with weekly scalp DPC. Unique molecular identifiers were linked by the library to individual cDNA molecules. From the RACE reads, TCRdb called clonotypes with MiXCR, one entry per CDR3 protein. Counted here are tens of thousands of distinct CDR3 sequences, approximately 9.1% occurring once; the ten biggest clones make up 3.5% to 5%. Here the sequenced sample was whole blood, taken in connection with sensitization to the hapten diphenylcyclopropenone (DPC). The origin of this receptor is a woman in her forties or fifties with alopecia areata. Some clones in this sample may be carry-over from other donors' samples.

The CDR3 protein is CASSIRRDETQYF. CDR3 bases: TGTGCCAGCAGCATCCGGCGGGACGAGACCCAGTACTTC. The chain uses TRBV7-2 and TRBJ2-5, with D perhaps matching TRBD2 (6 bases). The V end lost 5 bases, the J end lost 5 bases, and 12 bases lay between the germline ends. The CDR3 has 13 amino acids. In germline, CDR1 is SGHTA, CDR2 FQGNSA.